These T cell receptor beta chains were read from a single sample in a study of OX40 agonist ivuxolimab in advanced cancers. TCRdb's table, derived via immunoSEQ multiplex PCR, lists solely in-frame clones and lacks some. Here the sample spans about 100,000 clones, 91% being singletons. The source material was CD4+ or CD8+ T cells sorted from blood, sampled in a trial of the OX40 agonist ivuxolimab. Receptors originate from an adult with an advanced solid tumor such as melanoma, head and neck, liver or kidney cancer. The CDR3 runs from the conserved cysteine through the conserved F or W. D genes are given only for firm matches. Size tells how often a clone was seen (once, few, many) or the class of an expanded clone, and some rows leave it out.

v_call	d_call	j_call	clone_size	cdr3_aa	cdr3_nt
TRBV5-1	NA	TRBJ1-2	NA	CATSGVPGGYTF	TGCGCCACCTCAGGGGTTCCCGGGGGCTACACCTTC
TRBV28	NA	TRBJ1-3	NA	CASSPGPSGNTIYF	TGTGCCAGCAGCCCAGGGCCCTCTGGAAACACCATATATTTT
TRBV7-8	NA	TRBJ1-5	NA	CASSFGGHGNQPQHF	TGTGCCAGCAGCTTTGGGGGGCACGGCAATCAGCCCCAGCATTTT
TRBV28	TRBD1	TRBJ2-7	NA	CASSPLIGTGPREQYF	TGTGCCAGCAGTCCTTTGATAGGGACAGGGCCCCGCGAGCAGTACTTC
TRBV2	NA	TRBJ1-1	NA	CASRAGTLNTEAFF	TGTGCCAGCAGAGCCGGGACACTGAACACTGAAGCTTTCTTT
TRBV5-1	TRBD1	TRBJ2-7	NA	CASSFWDRGYEQYF	TGCGCCAGCAGCTTCTGGGACAGGGGCTACGAGCAGTACTTC
TRBV7-9	NA	TRBJ1-1	NA	CASSLQTGNTEAFF	TGTGCCAGCAGCCTACAGACAGGGAACACTGAAGCTTTCTTT
TRBV30	TRBD1	TRBJ1-2	NA	CAWSSRTGGGYTF	TGTGCCTGGAGTTCGCGGACAGGGGGCGGCTACACCTTC
TRBV27	NA	TRBJ1-6	NA	CASSFVESPLHF	TGTGCCAGCAGTTTTGTGGAATCACCCCTCCACTTT
TRBV20-1	NA	TRBJ2-7	NA	CSAVHGYEQYF	TGCAGTGCCGTACATGGATACGAGCAGTACTTC
TRBV11-3	NA	TRBJ2-3	once	CASSLGPTDTQYF	TGTGCCAGCAGCTTAGGCCCCACAGATACGCAGTATTTT
TRBV27	TRBD1	TRBJ1-1	NA	CASKWTGAHTEAFF	TGTGCCAGCAAGTGGACAGGGGCCCACACTGAAGCTTTCTTT
TRBV19	TRBD1	TRBJ1-1	NA	CASSIRPGTGNTEAFF	TGTGCCAGTAGTATACGTCCCGGGACAGGGAACACTGAAGCTTTCTTT
TRBV5-6	NA	TRBJ2-7	NA	CASSLQGPGPAGDF	TGTGCCAGCAGCTTGCAAGGGCCAGGGCCTGCAGGGGACTTC
TRBV5-1	TRBD1	TRBJ2-2	NA	CASSPDGQGNTGELFF	TGCGCCAGCAGCCCGGATGGACAGGGAAACACCGGGGAGCTGTTTTTT